This T cell receptor (beta chain) was found in a study of blood T cell repertoires in COVID-19. About the study: The United States, Italy and Spain supplied acute and convalescent COVID-19 samples. PBMCs, B-cell-depleted T cells, or T cells provided the cDNA or gDNA that made up the material.

This CDR3 has 15 residues. Trimming removed 8 bases from V and 3 bases from J, with 17 bases in between. The germline gives CDR1 LNHDA, CDR2 SQIVND (reference sequence). Authors' methods: The assay estimated nucleated cells by amplifying reference gene primers. Produced via immunoSEQ multiplex PCR; TCRdb's table is partial and in-frame only. Clone size and the V and J calls come from that table; the DNA yielded D and trimming. The sample yields roughly 120,000 clones, over 80% seen once. Input material: peripheral blood. The TCR was taken from a woman in her 70s with acute or convalescent COVID-19. This sequence joins TRBV19 and TRBJ2-1, with D possibly being TRBD1 (6 bases). DNA of the CDR3: TGTGCCAGTCTTAGCAGGGGCGCAGGCTACAATGAGCAGTTCTTC. Amino acids: CASLSRGAGYNEQFF.